The 15 T cell receptor beta chains below come from one sample, sequenced in a study of blood T cell repertoires in COVID-19. Data came from immunoSEQ multiplex PCR; TCRdb stores just in-frame clones and leaves some out. Of around 300,000 clones listed, 80% to 90% are singletons. Sequencing input: peripheral blood. These receptors were taken from a woman aged 65 to 85 with acute or convalescent COVID-19.

This clone was picked up one time. V and J are TRBV18 and TRBJ2-1, with 11 bases matching TRBD1. V shed 3 bases, J shed 9 bases, and the junction held 7 bases outside the gene matches. CDR3 length equals 15 residues. Germline CDR1 is KGHSH and CDR2 is LQKENI. The CDR3 loop is CASSPGGQGAGEQFF. The CDR3 coding sequence is TGTGCCAGCTCACCTGGAGGACAGGGGGCAGGTGAGCAGTTCTTC.

In the case of this clone: Other DNA sequences within the sample encode an identical CDR3. V gene TRBV3-1 (or the pseudogene TRBV3-2) combines with J gene TRBJ2-3; D remains unclear. The CDR3 extends over 13 amino acids. Germline values: CDR1 LGHDT, CDR2 YNNKEL (reference sequence). V was cut by 1 base and J by 3 bases, with 5 bases left in between. CDR3 residues: CASSQGGTDTQYF. CDR3 DNA: TGTGCCAGCAGCCAAGGCGGAACAGATACGCAGTATTTT.

The chain joins TRBV12-3 or TRBV12-4 to TRBJ1-1; no clear D gene. V was clipped by 7 bases and J by 5 bases, with 14 bases between them. The CDR3 consists of 13 residues. CDR3 sequence reads: CASKWGGKTEAFF. The CDR3 coding sequence is TGTGCCAGCAAGTGGGGAGGAAAAACTGAAGCTTTCTTT.

The V call is TRBV2, the J call TRBJ2-6; no reliable D call. Germline V gene sequence: CDR1 SNHLY, CDR2 FYNNEI. Trimming pared 7 bases from V and 0 bases from J, leaving 7 bases between. There are 14 residues in the CDR3. The CDR3 here is CASNTFSGANVLTF. The DNA for the CDR3 is TGTGCCAGCAACACGTTCTCTGGGGCCAACGTCCTGACTTTC. Full variable domain (missing parts from reference TRBV2 and TRBJ2-6): EPEVTQTPSHQVTQMGQEVILRCVPISNHLYFYWYRQILGQKVEFLVSFYNNEISEKSEIFDDQFSVERPDGSNFTLKIRSTKLEDSAMYFCASNTFSGANVLTFGAGSRLTVL.

This chain links TRBV5-1 with TRBJ2-1; TRBD2 is a possible D gene (5 bases). Trimming removed 0 bases at V and 6 bases at J, with 13 bases between. Germline V lookup: CDR1 SGHRS, CDR2 YFSETQ. The CDR3 has 15 residues. The CDR3 loop reads CASSLGSSGVNEQFF. The DNA for the CDR3 is TGCGCCAGCAGCTTGGGGTCCAGCGGCGTCAATGAGCAGTTCTTC.

V and J are TRBV20-1 and TRBJ2-1; TRBD2 matches at 10 bases. V was pared by 3 bases and J by 8 bases, with 10 bases of the junction left unmatched. The germline V gene encodes CDR1 DFQATT and CDR2 SNEGSKA (reference sequence). This CDR3 contains 15 residues. The CDR3 here is CSASGTSVLLDEQFF. CDR3 DNA sequence: TGCAGTGCTAGTGGGACTAGCGTCCTTTTGGATGAGCAGTTCTTC.

The rearrangement joins TRBV19 to TRBJ1-5; D is ambiguous. V was clipped by 3 bases and J by 0 bases, with 9 bases between them. Germline lookup yields CDR1 LNHDA and CDR2 SQIVND (reference sequence). The CDR3 loop spans 15 amino acids. The CDR3 DNA sequence: TGTGCCAGTAGTATTATAGTGAATAGCAATCAGCCCCAGCATTTT. Its protein product is CASSIIVNSNQPQHF.

The chain joins TRBV5-5 to TRBJ1-5, with D hard to call. The CDR3 has 15 residues. The germline CDR1 and CDR2 sequences are SGHKS and YYEKEE (reference sequence). V lost 1 base and J lost 7, with 15 bases in between. For the CDR3, the DNA is TGTGCCAGCAGCTTGCTTGTACGGGATAAACAGCCCCAGCATTTT. It specifies CASSLLVRDKQPQHF.

This clone was seen only a few times. The chain is built from TRBV2 and TRBJ1-2, with a tentative D call TRBD1 (6 bases). CDR3 length: 12 amino acids. Trimming removed 3 bases at V and 14 bases at J, with 16 bases between. Germline values: CDR1 SNHLY, CDR2 FYNNEI. CDR3: CASSDGTRGKTF. As DNA, the CDR3 is TGTGCCAGCAGTGACGGGACAAGAGGAAAAACCTTC.

The V call is TRBV29-1, the J call TRBJ2-1; 8 positions agree with TRBD2. The CDR3 length is 17 residues. Unmatched junction bases numbered 18, after V lost 6 bases and J lost 5 bases. The germline V gene encodes CDR1 SQVTM and CDR2 ANQGSEA. The CDR3 protein is CSVSGFGGALLNNEQFF. The CDR3, as DNA: TGCAGCGTCAGCGGTTTCGGGGGGGCCCTCCTAAACAATGAGCAGTTCTTC.

The chain uses TRBV5-5 and TRBJ2-7; TRBD1 matches at 8 bases. CDR1 and CDR2 (germline): SGHKS, YYEKEE (reference sequence). V lost 0 bases to trimming and J lost 2 bases; unmatched junction nucleotides: 7. CDR3 length equals 16 residues. The CDR3 coding sequence is TGTGCCAGCAGCTTGGCCATCGGGACAGGCGCCTACGAGCAGTACTTC. Its protein product is CASSLAIGTGAYEQYF.

The genes are TRBV2 and TRBJ2-1; D is unresolved. V lost 8 bases, J lost 0 bases, and 5 bases lay in between. The germline V gene encodes CDR1 SNHLY and CDR2 FYNNEI. CDR3 length equals 12 residues. The CDR3 protein is CASGPSYNEQFF. The CDR3 nucleotides are TGTGCCAGCGGGCCCTCCTACAATGAGCAGTTCTTC.

For the CDR3, the DNA is TGTGCCAGCTCCCCGGGACAGGGGCGACTACCCACAGATACGCAGTATTTT. It encodes CASSPGQGRLPTDTQYF. The chain recombines TRBV18 with TRBJ2-3, with 10 bases lining up with TRBD1. Losses at the gene ends were 6 bases for V and 2 bases for J; bases not matched to a gene: 11. The CDR3 runs to 17 residues. The germline gives CDR1 KGHSH, CDR2 LQKENI.

In its sample, this clone was seen once. The chain combines TRBV14 with TRBJ1-6, with D tentatively TRBD1 (5 bases). The V and J ends lost 0 bases and 11 bases respectively, with 14 bases between them. CDR3 length equals 15 residues. Germline lookup yields CDR1 SGHDN and CDR2 FVKESK. The CDR3, as DNA: TGTGCCAGCAGCCAAGATGGGGCCGCTGCGACACCCCTCCACTTT. This encodes CASSQDGAAATPLHF.

J is TRBJ1-3 and V is TRBV6-1, with D maybe TRBD1 (5 bases). With 1 base removed from V and 9 bases from J, the gap between germline ends came to 13 bases. Germline V gene sequence: CDR1 MNHNS, CDR2 SASEGT. This CDR3 spans 14 amino acids. The chain's CDR3 is CASSEVSGGGTIYF. In DNA form, the CDR3 reads TGTGCCAGCAGTGAAGTAAGCGGCGGGGGCACCATATATTTT.